Listed below are T cell receptor beta chains from one sample, sequenced in a study of blood T cell repertoires in COVID-19. The method was immunoSEQ multiplex PCR; TCRdb's version includes in-frame clones alone and lacks a portion of them. The sample holds about 240,000 clones, nearly 90% seen once. Sequenced sample: peripheral blood. All receptors come from a woman in her 30s with acute or convalescent COVID-19. CDR3s include the opening cysteine and the closing phenylalanine or tryptophan.

TRBV21-1,TRBJ2-1,CASSSGLAGEYNEQFF
TRBV19,TRBJ1-5,CASSIDQFNQPQHF
TRBV6-5,TRBJ1-1,CATSWGANTEAFF
TRBV15,TRBJ1-2,CATSRVAGQGAGGYTF
TRBV27,TRBJ1-1,CASVDRATEAFF
TRBV19,TRBJ2-3,CASSPHSGLTSTDTQYF
TRBV12-3/TRBV12-4,TRBJ2-7,CASRNHGGYEQYF
TRBV7-2,TRBJ2-5,CASSLVPLQETQYF
TRBV7-2,TRBJ2-4,CASTVNIGTGLAKNIQYF
TRBV5-6,TRBJ2-3,CASSLGLGTDTQYF
TRBV30,TRBJ1-1,CAWSEQGLNTEAFF
TRBV18,TRBJ1-2,CASSPGTGPGYTF
TRBV6-2/TRBV6-3,TRBJ1-1,CASSFGGALNTEAFF
TRBV4-3,TRBJ2-1,CASSLYPGTSGIEQFF
TRBV20-1,TRBJ2-3,CSASSRGGLRTDTQYF
TRBV9,TRBJ2-5,CASSVGDRAETQYF
TRBV7-3,TRBJ2-5,CASSPTSDQETQYF
TRBV4-2,TRBJ1-6,CASSHPRADSSYNSPLHF